This TCR beta chain was documented in a study of blood T cell repertoires in COVID-19. This CDR3 region has 14 residues. Germline values: CDR1 SGHDT, CDR2 YYEEEE. V trimming: 3 bases; J trimming: 2 bases; junction bases outside the gene matches: 2. Assay used: immunoSEQ multiplex PCR; TCRdb lists only in-frame clones, some missing. The table shows 60,000 to 70,000 clones, with roughly 82% occurring only once. This sequence joins TRBV5-6 and TRBJ1-2, with 9 bases identical to TRBD1. Sequenced sample: peripheral blood. This clonotype was obtained from a human donor in a cohort sampled during active COVID-19. The CDR3 nucleotides read TGTGCCAGCAGCTACGGACAGGGGAACTATGGCTACACCTTC. Protein sequence: CASSYGQGNYGYTF.